The rows below give T cell receptor beta chains drawn from one sample of a study of T cell changes during pregnancy in multiple sclerosis. Only in-frame clones appear in the TCRdb table, and some are missing; sequencing was by immunoSEQ multiplex PCR. The sample carries about 34,000 clones, roughly nine tenths recorded once. Sequences were derived from CD8+ T cells from peripheral blood mononuclear cells, sampled after pregnancy. Receptors were obtained from a female donor with multiple sclerosis, enrolled in a pregnancy study. The CDR3 runs from the conserved cysteine through the conserved F or W. The order of the fields is CDR3 length, J gene, V gene, CDR3 protein.

12 TRBJ1-2 TRBV2 CASSEFPGGYTF
15 TRBJ1-1 TRBV9 CASSPPTGANTEAFF
15 TRBJ1-1 TRBV4-3 CASSQEQDPNTEAFF
13 TRBJ1-2 TRBV7-9 CASSLATDYGYTF
16 TRBJ2-7 TRBV9 CASSPRGGGGANEQYF
14 TRBJ1-5 TRBV6-1 CASRLRQGSQPQHF
16 TRBJ2-7 TRBV9 CASSHPRGGTSYEQYF
11 TRBJ1-2 TRBV19 CASSVSYGYTF
13 TRBJ2-3 TRBV2 CASWRGSTDTQYF
16 TRBJ1-2 TRBV15 CATSRPGTAEGYGYTF
16 TRBJ2-7 TRBV19 CASSIVNDRGGYEQYF
17 TRBJ1-1 TRBV5-5 CASSSRDRVEDGTEAFF
15 TRBJ2-5 TRBV27 CASTPRQGPQETQYF
13 TRBJ2-7 TRBV25-1 CASRTSGGDEQYF
14 TRBJ1-2 TRBV7-2 CASSLVGGAGGYTF
15 TRBJ2-7 TRBV4-3 CASSQDSGWIYEQYF
15 TRBJ2-3 TRBV27 CASSPETGGIRTQYF
15 TRBJ2-3 TRBV9 CASSALGLARDTQYF
15 TRBJ1-2 TRBV2 CAIKTRDRVPYGYTF
15 TRBJ1-4 TRBV9 CASNPGLQGSEKLFF
12 TRBJ2-2 TRBV5-4 CASSLGSLELFF
13 TRBJ1-3 TRBV15 CATSRSAGNTIYF
18 TRBJ1-3 TRBV4-3 CASSPNPPGELRGNTIYF
13 TRBJ1-5 TRBV6-1 CAGGTLSNQPQHF
13 TRBJ1-2 TRBV6-6 CASSYPGADGYTF
18 TRBJ1-2 TRBV10-3 CAISDHRQGGPLGYGYTF
15 TRBJ2-2 TRBV6-1 CASSESLGQAGELFF
15 TRBJ2-3 TRBV7-9 CASSLGGQFADTQYF
14 TRBJ2-3 TRBV6-1 CASSDEGGWDTQYF
17 TRBJ2-7 TRBV18 CASSHGVNRGPGYEQYF
15 TRBJ2-7 TRBV4-3 CASSLSPGGGYEQYF